The rows below give T cell receptor beta chains drawn from one sample of a study of shared clonotypes between healthy human individuals. Method: immunoSEQ multiplex PCR; TCRdb's copy keeps in-frame clones and lacks some. The sample yields under 150,000 clones, under 70% seen once. Specimen: memory CD8+ T cells sorted from blood. The receptors stem from a young woman in good health. Each CDR3 is given with its conserved first and last residue. The D gene is left open where the match is weak. Clone size is not always given. Where it is, it says once, few, many or a class for expanded clones.

clone_size	v_call	cdr3_length	j_call	d_call	cdr3_nt	cdr3_aa
many	TRBV10-3	17	TRBJ1-2	-	TGTGCCATCAGTGCACGGACAGCTGCAGAAATTAACTATGGCTACACCTTC	CAISARTAAEINYGYTF
few	TRBV7-9	19	TRBJ2-3	TRBD2	TGTGCCAGCAGCTTCCCCCGGGACTACACCCCCATATACACAGATACGCAGTATTTT	CASSFPRDYTPIYTDTQYF
-	TRBV28	12	TRBJ1-1	-	TGTGCCAGCAACTGGGACAATGGTTGGGCTTTCTTT	CASNWDNGWAFF
once	TRBV19	16	TRBJ2-7	TRBD1	TGTGCCAGTAGTAGATCCTGGGGACAGGGGCACTACGAGCAGTACTTC	CASSRSWGQGHYEQYF
-	TRBV6-1	14	TRBJ2-7	-	TGTGCCAGCAGTGACTTCCAGGGACCGTACGAGCAGTACTTC	CASSDFQGPYEQYF
-	TRBV5-5	15	TRBJ1-2	-	TGTGCCAGCAGCCTGGAAGGGACGGGGAACTATGGCTACACCTTC	CASSLEGTGNYGYTF
-	TRBV27	14	TRBJ2-7	TRBD1	TGTGCCAGCAGTGCCGGGACAGGGCCCTACGAGCAGTACTTC	CASSAGTGPYEQYF
-	TRBV19	17	TRBJ2-7	TRBD2	TGTGCCAGTAGTATAGTTTTCGATGCGGGAGGGCCCTACGAGCAGTACTTC	CASSIVFDAGGPYEQYF
-	TRBV7-6	17	TRBJ2-3	-	TGTGCCAGCAGCGACCGCACCACATCTATAAGCACAGATACGCAGTATTTT	CASSDRTTSISTDTQYF
many	TRBV6-1	16	TRBJ1-5	-	TGTGCCAGCAGTGAAGAATTGGGGGGAGGGTATCAGCCCCAGCATTTT	CASSEELGGGYQPQHF
-	TRBV29-1	13	TRBJ2-1	TRBD2	TGCAGCGTCACAGGACTAGCTGGGGGGGAGCAGTTCTTC	CSVTGLAGGEQFF
-	TRBV10-2	14	TRBJ2-7	-	TGCGCCAGCAAGGGGTACTCCCCGGCCTACGAGCAGTACTTC	CASKGYSPAYEQYF
-	TRBV5-4	15	TRBJ2-7	-	TGTGCCAGCAGCCAAGGCGGTTCCCGCTCCTACGAGCAGTACTTC	CASSQGGSRSYEQYF
few	TRBV5-3	10	TRBJ1-2	-	TGTGCCAGAAGCGCCTATGGCTACACCTTC	CARSAYGYTF
-	TRBV6-4	15	TRBJ2-3	TRBD2	TGTGCCAGCAGTGACTACGGGAGGCGCACAGATACGCAGTATTTT	CASSDYGRRTDTQYF
-	TRBV6-4	15	TRBJ2-1	-	TGTGCCAGCAGTGACGTTGCGGAATCTTACAATGAGCAGTTCTTC	CASSDVAESYNEQFF
-	TRBV28	13	TRBJ2-7	-	TGTGCCAGCAGTCCCGGGGGTTTCTACGAGCAGTACTTC	CASSPGGFYEQYF
few	TRBV5-1	13	TRBJ1-5	-	TGCGCCAGCAGCTTGAGAGGGAGTCAGCCCCAGCATTTT	CASSLRGSQPQHF
-	TRBV5-1	17	TRBJ2-7	TRBD2	TGCGCCAGCAGCTTGGAACTAGCGGGAGCGCCCCCCTACGAGCAGTACTTC	CASSLELAGAPPYEQYF
-	TRBV13	13	TRBJ1-1	-	TGTGCCAGCAGCTTACTTTCAGTCACTGAAGCTTTCTTT	CASSLLSVTEAFF
-	TRBV7-2	15	TRBJ1-1	-	TGTGCCAGCAGCTTTAGGGGTTACCCTGGGACTGAAGCTTTCTTT	CASSFRGYPGTEAFF
few	TRBV19	13	TRBJ2-5	-	TGTGCCAGTAGTATATGGGGGCGAGAGACCCAGTACTTC	CASSIWGRETQYF
-	TRBV5-1	12	TRBJ2-7	-	TGCGCCAGCAGCCTCACAGGCTCCGAGCAGTACTTC	CASSLTGSEQYF
-	TRBV4-2	12	TRBJ2-1	-	TGTGCCAGCAGCCCCCCGGACAATGAGCAGTTCTTC	CASSPPDNEQFF
-	TRBV6-1	15	TRBJ2-7	TRBD2	TGTGCCAGCAGTTTCGGGACTAGCGAGACCTACGAGCAGTACTTC	CASSFGTSETYEQYF
-	TRBV11-2	16	TRBJ2-2	TRBD2	TGTGCCAGCAGCCTCCTAGCGGGAGGGAACACCGGGGAGCTGTTTTTT	CASSLLAGGNTGELFF
once	TRBV2	12	TRBJ1-2	TRBD1	TGTGCCAGCATGGACAGGGTATATGGCTACACCTTC	CASMDRVYGYTF
-	TRBV6-4	13	TRBJ1-2	-	TGTGCCATCAGTGGGGATTCTAACTATGGCTACACCTTC	CAISGDSNYGYTF
-	TRBV7-2	13	TRBJ2-7	TRBD2	TGTGCCAGCCGACTTAGCGGGACCTACGAGCAGTACTTC	CASRLSGTYEQYF
-	TRBV18	16	TRBJ2-2	-	TGTGCCAGCTCACCAAGAGAGGACTCGAACACCGGGGAGCTGTTTTTT	CASSPREDSNTGELFF
-	TRBV27	18	TRBJ2-1	TRBD1	TGTGCCAGCAGTTTACAAGACAGGGGGCAGAGCTCCTACAATGAGCAGTTCTTC	CASSLQDRGQSSYNEQFF
-	TRBV7-9	16	TRBJ2-3	-	TGTGCCAGCAGCCACCCCCGGGACGGAGGCACAGATACGCAGTATTTT	CASSHPRDGGTDTQYF
-	TRBV5-1	18	TRBJ2-7	TRBD1	TGCGCCAGCAGCTTAGGGAACAGGGGGCCCAGACTAAACTACGAGCAGTACTTC	CASSLGNRGPRLNYEQYF
-	TRBV5-1	13	TRBJ2-5	-	TGCGCCAGCAGCCCGCAGGGTCAAGAGACCCAGTACTTC	CASSPQGQETQYF
many	TRBV4-2	15	TRBJ2-1	TRBD2	TGTGCCAGCACCCCGGGGACTAGCGGATACAATGAGCAGTTCTTC	CASTPGTSGYNEQFF
many	TRBV6-5	15	TRBJ2-7	TRBD2	TGTGCCAGCAGCTACCGGACTAGCCCCTACTACGAGCAGTACTTC	CASSYRTSPYYEQYF
-	TRBV11-2	14	TRBJ2-7	-	TGTGCCAGCAGCTTAGTCGACGCCTCCTACGAGCAGTACTTC	CASSLVDASYEQYF
-	TRBV28	16	TRBJ2-7	TRBD1	TGTGCCAGCAGTTTACGGAGACAGGGAAGGTCCTACGAGCAGTACTTC	CASSLRRQGRSYEQYF
many	TRBV30	16	TRBJ1-2	-	TGTGCCTGGAGTTTTCAGGGACTCGGACAGAAATATGGCTACACCTTC	CAWSFQGLGQKYGYTF
-	TRBV7-3	15	TRBJ2-3	-	TGTGCCAGCAGCTTGAGCGGCTTTAGCACAGATACGCAGTATTTT	CASSLSGFSTDTQYF
-	TRBV7-9	13	TRBJ2-5	TRBD1	TGTGCCAGCAGCCGCGGACAGGGTGAGACCCAGTACTTC	CASSRGQGETQYF
-	TRBV4-2	15	TRBJ2-7	TRBD2	TGTGCCAGCAGCCCCGGACTAGCGGGAGTCTACGAGCAGTACTTC	CASSPGLAGVYEQYF
-	TRBV28	14	TRBJ2-1	TRBD1	TGTGCCAGCAGTCCCGGGACAGGAAACAATGAGCAGTTCTTC	CASSPGTGNNEQFF
-	TRBV4-1	16	TRBJ1-4	-	TGCGCCAGCAGCCTAAAAAGGGGGACTGGACGGAGGAAACTGTTTTTT	CASSLKRGTGRRKLFF
-	TRBV4-1	15	TRBJ2-1	TRBD2	TGCGCCAGCAGCCGACTAGCGGGGTCTTACAATGAGCAGTTCTTC	CASSRLAGSYNEQFF
-	TRBV18	15	TRBJ1-3	-	TGTGCCAGCTCACCGGTCGGCGGAGATGGAAACACCATATATTTT	CASSPVGGDGNTIYF
once	TRBV11-2	14	TRBJ2-7	-	TGTGCCAGCAGCTTATACCGGACATACTACGAGCAGTACTTC	CASSLYRTYYEQYF
-	TRBV7-2	15	TRBJ2-3	-	TGTGCCAGCAGCCGGTCGGCTAGGGTTACAGATACGCAGTATTTT	CASSRSARVTDTQYF
-	TRBV10-3	14	TRBJ1-4	TRBD1	TGTGCCATCCGGAGACAGGGGCTAAATGAAAAACTGTTTTTT	CAIRRQGLNEKLFF
many	TRBV6-4	14	TRBJ2-7	-	TGTGCCAGCAGTGAACGGGCGGGAAGCTACGAGCAGTACTTC	CASSERAGSYEQYF
-	TRBV25-1	15	TRBJ2-1	-	TGTGCCAGCAGTGGTAATCAGGGAAATCTCGATGAGCAGTTCTTC	CASSGNQGNLDEQFF
once	TRBV7-9	14	TRBJ2-7	TRBD2	TGTGCCAGCAGCTTACTAGCGGGTCCCTTCGAGCAGTACTTC	CASSLLAGPFEQYF
-	TRBV23-1	12	TRBJ2-7	-	TGCGCCAGCAGTATGAGGGTTGAGGAGCAGTACTTC	CASSMRVEEQYF